This TCR beta chain was recorded in a study of cytomegalovirus exposure and HLA in healthy donors (dated by TCRdb to the late 2010s). Turning to the overall study: In an earlier analysis of about 560 of the donors, about 270 Gb of sequence data and just under 120 million unique TCR beta sequences from 150 million to 200 million T cells were reported. Along with the roughly 670-subject first cohort, a separate validation cohort of over a hundred different subjects was used. A later analysis re-examined previously published TCR beta repertoires from more than 600 donors and added high-resolution HLA genotyping to investigate patterns of TCR occurrence. On average, around 240,000 unique TCR beta nucleotide sequences were sequenced per donor among 350 to 400 genotyped donors of the cohort, with roughly 18% of those sequences being non-productive. A few DR-DQ haplotypes were handled as single units for association and clustering because linkage in the cohort was strong. To predict cytomegalovirus infection status, the study combined high-throughput TCR immunosequencing, statistical association of individual TCRs with disease status, and machine learning. All discovery cohort repertoires had been generated on a single sequencing platform. About 300 gigabases of sequencing data and approximately 84 million unique TCR sequences were included in an early release covering 500 to 750 HLA-typed donors. The study was designed to test whether signatures of past pathogen exposure could be identified by cataloging public T cell receptors. HLA typing included class I and class II loci at four-digit resolution. Rather than drawing on any new phenotypic data, the later analysis identified candidate immune exposures from TCR beta sequences and the way those sequences occurred across donors. The genetic ancestry cluster associated with self-reported Caucasian donors included 81% of the 300 to 400 genotyped donors. A later genetic analysis used genome-wide SNP genotypes for 398 of the 666 donors, treating that subset as a discovery cohort. Donor age, sex, ethnicity and CMV serostatus were compiled together with the repertoire data. The study profiled the T cell repertoires of 500 to 800 subjects by immunosequencing and related them to cytomegalovirus serostatus. To decide whether each TCR beta V gene segment behaved as functional or pseudogenic, an earlier analysis of some 570 of the donors relied on high-throughput TCR beta sequencing. The number of donors typed differed by locus, with about 629-630 for A, B, C, DRB1 and DQB1, roughly 520 for DQA1, about 610 for DPA1, and 472 for DPB1.

The cohort was made up of about 670 healthy bone marrow donors. At the time of sampling, all cohort members were nominally healthy, though unrecorded immune exposures were likely present. The donor tested CMV seronegative, placing the donor among the 350 to 400 seronegative members of the cohort. Each donor provided a peripheral blood sample, and peripheral blood mononuclear cells were used for TCR beta sequencing. The Qiagen DNeasy Blood Extraction Kit was used to extract genomic DNA from the blood cell samples. With respect to this clone: Its antigen target is currently unknown. No much larger clonotype is one base removed from it; base qualities were not supplied.

The method was the immunoSEQ multiplex PCR assay. The multiplex PCR relied on a mix of 60 forward primers for TCR Vbeta segments and 13 reverse primers for TCR Jbeta segments. A multiplex PCR assay on genomic DNA amplified the CDR3 region of rearranged TCR beta genes. Amplified TCR beta libraries were sequenced as 87-base-pair reads on the Illumina HiSeq System. Under the source paper's analysis protocol: A later analysis counted 75 million to 100 million unique TCR beta chains across the 550 to 750 repertoires, and roughly 9.9 million of these chains were shared by at least two donors. A nearest-neighbor algorithm error-corrected the raw reads and collapsed the reads into unique sequences, merging closely related sequences to remove PCR and sequencing errors. To assign V, D and J gene segments, CDR3 sequences were aligned to IMGT reference sequences. For a sequence to be retained, a match of at least six nucleotides was required to both a V gene segment and a J gene segment. Rearrangements were called productive when the CDR3 lacked stop codons and stayed in frame with V and J; all others were non-productive. Following IMGT convention, CDR3 was defined as the stretch from the second conserved V-encoded cysteine up to the conserved J-encoded phenylalanine. In an earlier analysis of more than 550 of the donors, sequences lacking an unambiguous match to a single V gene segment were excluded. An earlier analysis of several hundred of the donors called V segments functional above 56.7% productive rearrangements and segregating when the between-donor standard deviation exceeded 5%. A statistical classification framework was built to diagnose cytomegalovirus status from the catalog of TCR beta chain sequences. In a later analysis, V and J genes were assigned by comparing TCR nucleotide sequences against IMGT/GENE-DB human TR gene sequences. A later analysis assigned CDR3 sequences and most-parsimonious VDJ recombination scenarios with the TCRdist pipeline. A later analysis defined each TCR beta chain by its CDR3 amino acid sequence plus V-gene family, and excluded reads lacking a unique V-gene family. To address suspected cross-contamination and a sequencing artifact, a later analysis removed 592 highly shared, low-generation-probability nucleotide sequences. In a later analysis, a clonal expansion index for each public chain was calculated from normalized within-repertoire ranks of inferred template counts. In a later analysis, generation probabilities were computed using a VDJ recombination model fitted to out-of-frame rearrangements, and the results were checked against IGoR. In a later analysis, TCR-TCR, TCR-HLA and TCR-CMV co-occurrence was scored with hypergeometric tests, and a repertoire-size bias correction was applied to TCR pairs. False discovery rates were estimated in a later analysis by permuting HLA or CMV assignments 20 times. In a later analysis, co-occurring TCRs were grouped using DBSCAN, with TCRdist sequence similarity added in when clustering inside HLA-allele-positive subsets. Repertoires with fewer than 30,000 or more than 120,000 public chains were left out of co-occurrence clustering, as were about five repertoires with anomalous nucleotide sharing. Entries here come from immuneACCESS through TCRdb and include only in-frame sequences with V and J called. Some clones fail to appear in such tables; in the studies checked, an unresolved V gene covers under half of the shortfall, and the cause of the remainder is unknown. D and trimming were read from the DNA, whereas the V and J calls and clone size are those reported in that table. Recorded for this sample are hundreds of thousands of clones; approximately 80% of them occurred a single time. The top ten clones comprise 2.5% to 3% of the sample.

Taken from the germline V gene (reference sequence), the CDR1 and CDR2 loops are SEHNR and FQNEAQ. The CDR3, cysteine through phenylalanine, is 13 amino acids long. The kept DNA is CDR3 alone, 39 bases in frame from the first base. The germline ends are 10 bases apart after V is trimmed by 4 bases and J by 3 bases. What the work shows at the level of the full study, not this receptor alone: Linkage disequilibrium might explain the correlated functional status among segregating V segments, but an unknown experimental factor could not be ruled out. In a later analysis, over 15,000 TCR beta sequences were associated with specific HLA alleles at a false discovery rate of 0.05. Assigning TCR associations to individual alleles was difficult when HLA alleles, especially DR and DQ, strongly co-occurred. A further reported finding was that TCR beta sequences accurately predicted the HLA-A and HLA-B alleles for most subjects in the first cohort. In a later analysis, HLA-associated TCR beta chains showed more clonal expansion and lower generation probabilities than non-associated chains that were equally common. Roughly uniform sequencing depth across donors was assumed in presence/absence analyses, although this assumption may not hold. Immune exposure information for the cohort was limited to CMV serostatus. The earlier analysis of approximately 540 of the donors excluded some 15 rarely observed V segments, including chromosome 9 orphons, because counts were too low. In vitro tests confirmed that three of the cytomegalovirus-associated TCR beta chains recognize cytomegalovirus antigens. In a later genetic analysis, a missense DCLRE1C variant was associated with V-gene and J-gene trimming of TCR beta chains, and the association was replicated in an independent cohort. It was suggested by the authors that the approach could potentially be generalized to other disease states and immunological phenotypes. In a later analysis, the rate of TCR association differed among HLA loci, with DRB1 alleles having the most associated TCRs and HLA-C alleles having the fewest. While some public TCRs were present in many individuals, most TCR sequences turned up only very rarely across donors. The cohort was sequenced for TCR beta chains only, and without alpha or paired-chain data the features that could be detected were limited. A cluster of highly shared sequence variants was judged likely to be a technical artifact of the sequencing pipeline. In an earlier analysis of roughly 560 of the donors, most TCR beta V segments were observed in productive rearrangements about 87% or about 30% of the time, broadly matching IMGT annotations. In a later analysis, several top co-occurrence clusters were reported to appear linked to parvovirus B19, influenza, CMV and Epstein-Barr virus. According to a later analysis, most CMV-associated TCR beta chains appeared to be HLA-restricted, and the HLA associations seemed to be driven largely by CMV exposure. Some IMGT-functional V segments, including TRBV6-2 and TRBV6-3, could not be distinguished by the 87-base-pair reads and were therefore excluded. The classifier was reported to diagnose cytomegalovirus status with high specificity and sensitivity in both the original and validation cohorts. Because HLA typing was unavailable for some donors at each locus, only the typed subset was used in association tests. In the study, approximately 160 TCR beta chains were listed as associated with cytomegalovirus. A later genetic analysis reported fewer N-insertions in productive TCRs among donors in an Asian-associated ancestry cluster than the roughly 700-donor mean.

The chain was built from TRBV7-9 and TRBJ2-7; the D gene is not confidently resolved. The TCR comes from a man younger than 45 in good health and CMV-seronegative. The sample taken for sequencing was PBMCs. CDR3 protein: CASSSRLFYEQYF. In nucleotide form, the sequence is TGTGCCAGCAGCTCCCGACTCTTCTACGAGCAGTACTTC.